Listed below are T cell receptor beta chains from one sample, sequenced in a study of cytomegalovirus exposure and HLA in healthy donors. TCRdb's table, derived via immunoSEQ multiplex PCR, lists solely in-frame clones and lacks some. Among 150,000 or so clones, 73% were seen once, and the ten largest hold 1.5% to 2%. The sequenced sample consisted of PBMCs. The origin of the receptors is a woman aged 18-29 years in good health and CMV-seronegative. CDR3s include the opening cysteine and the closing phenylalanine or tryptophan. A D gene is named only where the DNA matches it firmly. The listing skips clone size in some rows; elsewhere it reads once, few, many or a size class.

TRBJ2-1 | 14 | - | - | TRBV7-9 | TGTGCCAGCAGCTCCTCGGGAATATCCAATGAGCAGTTCTTC | CASSSSGISNEQFF
TRBJ2-7 | 15 | few | TRBD1 | TRBV2 | TGTGCCAGCACCCTACCCGGGACAGGGGGCTACGAGCAGTACTTC | CASTLPGTGGYEQYF
TRBJ2-4 | 16 | - | TRBD2 | TRBV5-4 | TGTGCCAGCAGCTCCTCAGCGGGAGGGCCCAAAAACATTCAGTACTTC | CASSSSAGGPKNIQYF
TRBJ2-5 | 13 | - | - | TRBV29-1 | TGCAGCGTTGATGGTGGCTACCAAGAGACCCAGTACTTC | CSVDGGYQETQYF
TRBJ1-5 | 15 | - | - | TRBV6-1 | TGTGCCAGCAGTGATTCGGCAGGGAGCAATCAGCCCCAGCATTTT | CASSDSAGSNQPQHF
TRBJ1-1 | 14 | - | - | TRBV2 | TGTGCCAGCAGTCGAGCTCGAGATTTCACTGAAGCTTTCTTT | CASSRARDFTEAFF
TRBJ2-5 | 13 | - | - | TRBV18 | TGTGCCAGCTCACCCTCCGCGTCGGAGACCCAGTACTTC | CASSPSASETQYF
TRBJ2-1 | 15 | - | - | TRBV19 | TGTGCCAGTAGTATTAGTCGGGAAGGAAACAATGAGCAGTTCTTC | CASSISREGNNEQFF
TRBJ2-7 | 15 | - | TRBD1 | TRBV5-6 | TGTGCCAGCAGCTTGGTCACAGGGGGAGACTACGAGCAGTACTTC | CASSLVTGGDYEQYF
TRBJ2-5 | 16 | - | TRBD2 | TRBV27 | TGTGCCAGCAGTTTAACCGGACTAGCGGGAGTAGAGACCCAGTACTTC | CASSLTGLAGVETQYF
TRBJ2-1 | 15 | - | TRBD2 | TRBV5-1 | TGCGCCAGCAGCTTGGCACTAGCGGGGAACAATGAGCAGTTCTTC | CASSLALAGNNEQFF
TRBJ2-1 | 11 | few | - | TRBV20-1 | TGCAGTAACCTCCGACAGGCTGAGCAGTTCTTC | CSNLRQAEQFF
TRBJ2-7 | 14 | - | TRBD1 | TRBV19 | TGTGCCAGTAGTATTGGACAGGGCCTAGACGAGCAGTACTTC | CASSIGQGLDEQYF
TRBJ2-5 | 16 | - | TRBD2 | TRBV5-6 | TGTGCCAGCAGCCGGGGGGTATGGATAGGGGAAGAGACCCAGTACTTC | CASSRGVWIGEETQYF
TRBJ1-1 | 16 | - | TRBD1 | TRBV15 | TGTGCCACCAGCAGAGGGGGGACAGGGGGCCGAACTGAAGCTTTCTTT | CATSRGGTGGRTEAFF
TRBJ2-1 | 15 | - | TRBD2 | TRBV19 | TGTGCCAGTAGTATAGCGGGGGGGCCGGCTAGTGAGCAGTTCTTC | CASSIAGGPASEQFF
TRBJ2-5 | 13 | - | TRBD2 | TRBV29-1 | TGCAGCGTTGGACTAGCGGGGAGGCGGACCCAGTACTTC | CSVGLAGRRTQYF
TRBJ2-3 | 13 | - | - | TRBV4-2 | TGTGCCAGCAGCCAGGACCTTAGGGGTACGCAGTATTTT | CASSQDLRGTQYF
TRBJ1-4 | 16 | once | TRBD1 | TRBV6-6 | TGTGCCAGCAGTTCGACAGGGGACCCAACTAATGAAAAACTGTTTTTT | CASSSTGDPTNEKLFF
TRBJ1-3 | 15 | few | - | TRBV7-9 | TGTGCCAGCAGCTTAAATGACTACTCTGGAAACACCATATATTTT | CASSLNDYSGNTIYF
TRBJ1-5 | 15 | - | TRBD1 | TRBV6-5 | TGTGCCAGCAGTCCGGGACAGGGTTTGAATCAGCCCCAGCATTTT | CASSPGQGLNQPQHF
TRBJ1-1 | 16 | - | - | TRBV7-4 | TGTGCCAGCAGCCCAGCGGGACGGGGCCCTCCGCCCGAAGCTTTCTTT | CASSPAGRGPPPEAFF
TRBJ1-6 | 15 | - | TRBD1 | TRBV7-9 | TGTGCCAGCAGCGCGGACAGGGGATTGGCTTCACCCCTCCACTTT | CASSADRGLASPLHF
TRBJ1-2 | 16 | - | TRBD1 | TRBV5-6 | TGTGCCAGCAGCCCGGCCGGACAGGGACTGAACTATGGCTACACCTTC | CASSPAGQGLNYGYTF
TRBJ2-1 | 12 | once | - | TRBV29-1 | TGCAGCGTTGAACCGGGAAGCAATGAGCAGTTCTTC | CSVEPGSNEQFF
TRBJ2-1 | 16 | - | - | TRBV7-8 | TGTGCCAGCACGCCTGGGGTTGGCTACAGGGCGCGTGAGCAGTTCTTC | CASTPGVGYRAREQFF
TRBJ2-7 | 14 | - | - | TRBV19 | TGTGCCAGTAGTACGCGGGGAAATCCCTACGAGCAGTACTTC | CASSTRGNPYEQYF
TRBJ1-1 | 15 | - | TRBD1 | TRBV7-9 | TGTGCCAGCAGCGCCGGACAGGGATTCTTCTTAGGAGCTTTCTTT | CASSAGQGFFLGAFF
TRBJ2-1 | 13 | - | - | TRBV14 | TGTGCCAGCAGCCGATCGGCGGACAATGAGCAGTTCTTC | CASSRSADNEQFF
TRBJ1-6 | 16 | - | TRBD1 | TRBV27 | TGTGCCAGCAGGTGGGACAGGGGGGGCCTTTATTCACCCCTCCACTTT | CASRWDRGGLYSPLHF
TRBJ2-2 | 17 | - | TRBD1 | TRBV7-2 | TGTGCCAGCAGCTTGCCGAGGGGGACAGCGAACACCGGGGAGCTGTTTTTT | CASSLPRGTANTGELFF
TRBJ2-1 | 15 | - | TRBD2 | TRBV6-4 | TGTGCCAGCAGTCGCGGGACTAGGGGCGGGGATGAGCAGTTCTTC | CASSRGTRGGDEQFF
TRBJ1-4 | 16 | - | - | TRBV7-9 | TGTGCCAGCAGCTCAATCTCCGGGGTTCGGGATGAAAAACTGTTTTTT | CASSSISGVRDEKLFF
TRBJ1-2 | 16 | - | - | TRBV7-2 | TGTGCCAGCAGCGATTATTACTTCGGTGATGACTATGGCTACACCTTC | CASSDYYFGDDYGYTF
TRBJ1-3 | 15 | once | TRBD1 | TRBV6-5 | TGTGCCAGCAGACCGACAGGGGCGGCTGGAAACACCATATATTTT | CASRPTGAAGNTIYF
TRBJ2-7 | 14 | - | TRBD1 | TRBV19 | TGTGCCAGTAGTATCGGACAGGGGGCCTACGAGCAGTACTTC | CASSIGQGAYEQYF
TRBJ1-2 | 14 | - | - | TRBV7-2 | TGTGCCAGCAGCCCCTTCCAGGGGCTAGATGGCTACACCTTC | CASSPFQGLDGYTF